The rows below give T cell receptor beta chains drawn from one sample of a study of cytomegalovirus exposure and HLA in healthy donors. Assay used: immunoSEQ multiplex PCR; TCRdb lists only in-frame clones, some missing. The sample shows some 49,000 clones, approximately 90% of them seen only once. Sequenced sample: PBMCs. All receptors come from a man younger than 35 in good health and CMV-seronegative. Each CDR3 is given with its conserved first and last residue. Each record gives: clone size, V gene, J gene, D gene, CDR3 length, CDR3 protein, CDR3 DNA. D genes are given only for firm matches. Clone size is stated in some rows and not others, as once, few, many or a class when expanded.

clone size: NA
V gene: TRBV10-2
J gene: TRBJ2-2
D gene: NA
CDR3 length: 14
CDR3 protein: CASSEQGSTGELFF
CDR3 DNA: TGCGCCAGCAGTGAGCAGGGGAGCACCGGGGAGCTGTTTTTT

clone size: NA
V gene: TRBV10-1
J gene: TRBJ2-1
D gene: TRBD2
CDR3 length: 16
CDR3 protein: CASSESKLAGYNEQFF
CDR3 DNA: TGCGCCAGCAGTGAGTCGAAACTAGCGGGTTACAATGAGCAGTTCTTC

clone size: NA
V gene: TRBV9
J gene: TRBJ2-1
D gene: TRBD2
CDR3 length: 14
CDR3 protein: CASSRASGSNEQFF
CDR3 DNA: TGTGCCAGCAGCCGAGCTAGCGGGAGCAATGAGCAGTTCTTC

clone size: NA
V gene: TRBV28
J gene: TRBJ2-1
D gene: NA
CDR3 length: 13
CDR3 protein: CASSDLPLGEQFF
CDR3 DNA: TGTGCCAGCAGCGATTTACCCCTCGGGGAGCAGTTCTTC

clone size: NA
V gene: TRBV13
J gene: TRBJ2-1
D gene: TRBD2
CDR3 length: 18
CDR3 protein: CASSLGFVGLATYNEQFF
CDR3 DNA: TGTGCCAGCAGCTTAGGTTTCGTGGGACTAGCGACCTACAATGAGCAGTTCTTC

clone size: NA
V gene: TRBV6-1
J gene: TRBJ1-1
D gene: TRBD1
CDR3 length: 14
CDR3 protein: CASSEDRGHTEAFF
CDR3 DNA: TGTGCCAGCAGTGAAGACAGGGGGCACACTGAAGCTTTCTTT

clone size: NA
V gene: TRBV9
J gene: TRBJ1-1
D gene: NA
CDR3 length: 15
CDR3 protein: CASSVATGLNTEAFF
CDR3 DNA: TGTGCCAGCAGCGTAGCTACAGGCCTGAACACTGAAGCTTTCTTT

clone size: once
V gene: TRBV7-9
J gene: TRBJ2-1
D gene: TRBD2
CDR3 length: 13
CDR3 protein: CASSLFGEGEQFF
CDR3 DNA: TGTGCCAGCAGCTTATTTGGGGAGGGTGAGCAGTTCTTC

clone size: NA
V gene: TRBV5-5
J gene: TRBJ1-4
D gene: NA
CDR3 length: 15
CDR3 protein: CASSPRGSLVEKLFF
CDR3 DNA: TGTGCCAGCAGCCCTCGCGGCTCCCTTGTTGAAAAACTGTTTTTT

clone size: NA
V gene: TRBV7-9
J gene: TRBJ1-2
D gene: NA
CDR3 length: 14
CDR3 protein: CASRRQALLGGYTF
CDR3 DNA: TGTGCCAGCAGGCGACAGGCCCTCTTAGGTGGCTACACCTTC

clone size: NA
V gene: TRBV6-5
J gene: TRBJ1-4
D gene: NA
CDR3 length: 14
CDR3 protein: CASSYSTTGLGLFF
CDR3 DNA: TGTGCCAGCAGTTACTCGACGACAGGCCTAGGACTGTTTTTT

clone size: few
V gene: TRBV28
J gene: TRBJ2-1
D gene: TRBD2
CDR3 length: 16
CDR3 protein: CASSPQTSGRWNEQFF
CDR3 DNA: TGTGCCAGCAGTCCACAGACTAGCGGGAGATGGAATGAGCAGTTCTTC

clone size: once
V gene: TRBV29-1
J gene: TRBJ2-1
D gene: NA
CDR3 length: 15
CDR3 protein: CSVHFGSPGYNEQFF
CDR3 DNA: TGCAGCGTCCATTTCGGGTCTCCTGGCTACAATGAGCAGTTCTTC

clone size: NA
V gene: TRBV7-9
J gene: TRBJ2-7
D gene: TRBD2
CDR3 length: 15
CDR3 protein: CASSHSGRGTYEQYF
CDR3 DNA: TGTGCCAGCAGCCATAGCGGGAGAGGTACCTACGAGCAGTACTTC

clone size: NA
V gene: TRBV28
J gene: TRBJ2-7
D gene: TRBD1
CDR3 length: 14
CDR3 protein: CASSDGTELYEQYF
CDR3 DNA: TGTGCCAGCTCCGACGGGACAGAACTCTACGAGCAGTACTTC

clone size: NA
V gene: TRBV28
J gene: TRBJ2-5
D gene: TRBD2
CDR3 length: 14
CDR3 protein: CATQKGGNQETQYF
CDR3 DNA: TGTGCCACCCAAAAGGGAGGGAACCAAGAGACCCAGTACTTC

clone size: NA
V gene: TRBV11-2
J gene: TRBJ2-7
D gene: NA
CDR3 length: 15
CDR3 protein: CASSPTSLTGSEQYF
CDR3 DNA: TGTGCCAGCAGCCCGACTAGCCTAACAGGGAGCGAGCAGTACTTC

clone size: NA
V gene: TRBV5-1
J gene: TRBJ1-5
D gene: TRBD1
CDR3 length: 13
CDR3 protein: CASSGQGGQPQHF
CDR3 DNA: TGCGCCAGCAGCGGACAGGGAGGTCAGCCCCAGCATTTT

clone size: NA
V gene: TRBV19
J gene: TRBJ2-1
D gene: NA
CDR3 length: 14
CDR3 protein: CASSKPPQVNEQFF
CDR3 DNA: TGTGCCAGTAGTAAACCACCACAGGTGAATGAGCAGTTCTTC

clone size: NA
V gene: TRBV12-5
J gene: TRBJ1-5
D gene: NA
CDR3 length: 11
CDR3 protein: CASGLYQPQHF
CDR3 DNA: TGTGCTAGTGGTCTGTATCAGCCCCAGCATTTT

clone size: NA
V gene: TRBV2
J gene: TRBJ2-1
D gene: NA
CDR3 length: 15
CDR3 protein: CASVGRGSSYNEQFF
CDR3 DNA: TGTGCCAGCGTGGGGCGGGGAAGCTCCTACAATGAGCAGTTCTTC

clone size: NA
V gene: TRBV18
J gene: TRBJ2-3
D gene: TRBD2
CDR3 length: 17
CDR3 protein: CASSKEGTSGSTDTQYF
CDR3 DNA: TGTGCCAGCTCTAAGGAGGGGACTAGCGGTTCCACAGATACGCAGTATTTT

clone size: NA
V gene: TRBV5-1
J gene: TRBJ2-7
D gene: TRBD2
CDR3 length: 15
CDR3 protein: CASRRTSDNSYEQYF
CDR3 DNA: TGCGCCAGCAGAAGGACTAGCGACAACTCCTACGAGCAGTACTTC

clone size: NA
V gene: TRBV5-1
J gene: TRBJ1-4
D gene: TRBD1
CDR3 length: 17
CDR3 protein: CASSLDPPGQGSEKLFF
CDR3 DNA: TGCGCCAGCAGCTTGGATCCCCCCGGACAGGGGAGCGAAAAACTGTTTTTT

clone size: NA
V gene: TRBV9
J gene: TRBJ1-4
D gene: NA
CDR3 length: 15
CDR3 protein: CASSASGGAGEKLFF
CDR3 DNA: TGTGCCAGCAGCGCGTCCGGGGGGGCGGGGGAAAAACTGTTTTTT

clone size: NA
V gene: TRBV6-1
J gene: TRBJ2-1
D gene: TRBD1
CDR3 length: 14
CDR3 protein: CASRLPGQTDEQFF
CDR3 DNA: TGTGCCAGCAGACTTCCGGGACAGACGGATGAGCAGTTCTTC

clone size: NA
V gene: TRBV5-1
J gene: TRBJ2-5
D gene: TRBD1
CDR3 length: 13
CDR3 protein: CASSWTGSETQYF
CDR3 DNA: TGCGCCAGCAGCTGGACAGGGTCGGAGACCCAGTACTTC

clone size: NA
V gene: TRBV15
J gene: TRBJ2-3
D gene: NA
CDR3 length: 16
CDR3 protein: CATSKSTRITTDTQYF
CDR3 DNA: TGTGCCACCAGCAAAAGCACTAGGATAACCACAGATACGCAGTATTTT

clone size: NA
V gene: TRBV7-2
J gene: TRBJ2-3
D gene: NA
CDR3 length: 14
CDR3 protein: CASSLERGADTQYF
CDR3 DNA: TGTGCCAGCAGCTTAGAAAGGGGCGCAGATACGCAGTATTTT

clone size: NA
V gene: TRBV9
J gene: TRBJ2-7
D gene: TRBD1
CDR3 length: 15
CDR3 protein: CASSAGTASLYEQYF
CDR3 DNA: TGTGCCAGCAGCGCCGGGACAGCGTCCCTTTACGAGCAGTACTTC

clone size: NA
V gene: TRBV19
J gene: TRBJ1-1
D gene: TRBD1
CDR3 length: 15
CDR3 protein: CASSPRQGLNTEAFF
CDR3 DNA: TGTGCCAGTAGTCCACGACAGGGTTTGAACACTGAAGCTTTCTTT

clone size: NA
V gene: TRBV7-2
J gene: TRBJ1-2
D gene: NA
CDR3 length: 14
CDR3 protein: CASSLARTLGGYTF
CDR3 DNA: TGTGCCAGCAGCTTAGCCCGGACTCTCGGGGGCTACACCTTC

clone size: NA
V gene: TRBV27
J gene: TRBJ2-3
D gene: NA
CDR3 length: 12
CDR3 protein: CAVLQGTDTQYF
CDR3 DNA: TGTGCCGTATTGCAGGGCACAGATACGCAGTATTTT

clone size: NA
V gene: TRBV29-1
J gene: TRBJ2-3
D gene: NA
CDR3 length: 14
CDR3 protein: CSVMGATTTDTQYF
CDR3 DNA: TGCAGCGTAATGGGGGCGACGACCACAGATACGCAGTATTTT

clone size: NA
V gene: TRBV11-1
J gene: TRBJ2-3
D gene: NA
CDR3 length: 12
CDR3 protein: CASSQSTDTQYF
CDR3 DNA: TGTGCCAGCAGCCAAAGCACAGATACGCAGTATTTT

clone size: NA
V gene: TRBV5-5
J gene: TRBJ2-1
D gene: TRBD2
CDR3 length: 16
CDR3 protein: CASSLGSSGIHNEQFF
CDR3 DNA: TGTGCCAGCAGCTTGGGTTCTAGCGGGATTCACAATGAGCAGTTCTTC

clone size: once
V gene: TRBV10-1
J gene: TRBJ2-1
D gene: TRBD2
CDR3 length: 20
CDR3 protein: CASSDRGRVSGRGIYNEQFF
CDR3 DNA: TGCGCCAGCAGTGATAGGGGCAGGGTAAGCGGGAGGGGGATTTACAATGAGCAGTTCTTC

clone size: NA
V gene: TRBV27
J gene: TRBJ2-4
D gene: TRBD1
CDR3 length: 17
CDR3 protein: CASGRVGQGSAKNIQYF
CDR3 DNA: TGTGCCAGCGGTAGAGTAGGACAGGGTTCAGCCAAAAACATTCAGTACTTC

clone size: few
V gene: TRBV10-1
J gene: TRBJ2-7
D gene: NA
CDR3 length: 15
CDR3 protein: CASSESIGIPYEQYF
CDR3 DNA: TGCGCCAGCAGTGAGTCGATCGGGATCCCCTACGAGCAGTACTTC

clone size: NA
V gene: TRBV23-1
J gene: TRBJ2-4
D gene: NA
CDR3 length: 19
CDR3 protein: CASSQSSKQGRLAKNIQYF
CDR3 DNA: TGCGCCAGCAGTCAATCATCAAAGCAAGGGAGACTAGCCAAAAACATTCAGTACTTC

clone size: once
V gene: TRBV7-6
J gene: TRBJ2-7
D gene: NA
CDR3 length: 15
CDR3 protein: CASSTQKENLHEQYF
CDR3 DNA: TGTGCCAGCAGCACGCAAAAGGAGAACCTCCACGAGCAGTACTTC

clone size: NA
V gene: TRBV7-5
J gene: TRBJ2-5
D gene: NA
CDR3 length: 14
CDR3 protein: CARSFRDSPETQYF
CDR3 DNA: TGTGCCAGAAGCTTTAGGGACTCCCCGGAGACCCAGTACTTC

clone size: NA
V gene: TRBV11-2
J gene: TRBJ2-7
D gene: TRBD2
CDR3 length: 16
CDR3 protein: CASSLKSREHENEQYF
CDR3 DNA: TGTGCCAGCAGCTTAAAATCGCGGGAGCATGAAAACGAGCAGTACTTC

clone size: NA
V gene: TRBV7-9
J gene: TRBJ2-7
D gene: TRBD1
CDR3 length: 14
CDR3 protein: CASSQPGQLYEQYF
CDR3 DNA: TGTGCCAGCAGCCAACCGGGACAGTTATACGAGCAGTACTTC

clone size: NA
V gene: TRBV6-6
J gene: TRBJ2-1
D gene: TRBD2
CDR3 length: 15
CDR3 protein: CASSYNSGDYNEQFF
CDR3 DNA: TGTGCCAGCAGTTACAATAGCGGGGACTACAATGAGCAGTTCTTC

clone size: NA
V gene: TRBV7-8
J gene: TRBJ1-3
D gene: NA
CDR3 length: 15
CDR3 protein: CASSSWTSSGNTIYF
CDR3 DNA: TGTGCCAGCAGCTCTTGGACATCCTCTGGAAACACCATATATTTT

clone size: NA
V gene: TRBV2
J gene: TRBJ1-2
D gene: NA
CDR3 length: 13
CDR3 protein: CASITPPGNAYTF
CDR3 DNA: TGTGCCAGCATTACGCCCCCGGGAAACGCGTACACCTTC

clone size: NA
V gene: TRBV28
J gene: TRBJ2-7
D gene: TRBD1
CDR3 length: 14
CDR3 protein: CASSSGTENYEQYF
CDR3 DNA: TGTGCCAGCAGCTCCGGGACAGAGAATTACGAGCAGTACTTC

clone size: NA
V gene: TRBV4-3
J gene: TRBJ1-1
D gene: NA
CDR3 length: 16
CDR3 protein: CASSPQSLFPNTEAFF
CDR3 DNA: TGCGCCAGCAGCCCACAGAGCCTCTTCCCGAACACTGAAGCTTTCTTT

clone size: NA
V gene: TRBV19
J gene: TRBJ2-1
D gene: NA
CDR3 length: 16
CDR3 protein: CASSSERISSYNEQFF
CDR3 DNA: TGTGCCAGTAGTTCGGAGCGGATTAGCTCCTACAATGAGCAGTTCTTC

clone size: NA
V gene: TRBV5-1
J gene: TRBJ1-1
D gene: NA
CDR3 length: 15
CDR3 protein: CASSGQQGSGTEAFF
CDR3 DNA: TGCGCCAGCAGCGGCCAACAGGGAAGTGGCACTGAAGCTTTCTTT

clone size: NA
V gene: TRBV9
J gene: TRBJ2-1
D gene: NA
CDR3 length: 15
CDR3 protein: CASNRPGSSYNEQFF
CDR3 DNA: TGTGCCAGCAACCGCCCAGGTAGCTCCTACAATGAGCAGTTCTTC

clone size: NA
V gene: TRBV5-4
J gene: TRBJ2-5
D gene: TRBD2
CDR3 length: 17
CDR3 protein: CASSSPGGGALGETQYF
CDR3 DNA: TGTGCCAGCAGCTCACCGGGGGGGGGCGCGTTGGGGGAGACCCAGTACTTC

clone size: NA
V gene: TRBV11-1
J gene: TRBJ2-6
D gene: TRBD1
CDR3 length: 18
CDR3 protein: CASSLWTGGRSGANVLTF
CDR3 DNA: TGTGCCAGCAGCCTCTGGACAGGGGGCAGGTCTGGGGCCAACGTCCTGACTTTC